Following are 14 T cell receptor beta chains from one sample sequenced in a study of shared clonotypes between healthy human individuals. Positively selected for CCR7, the CD45RO-negative cells used as naive CD8 cells excluded terminally differentiated effector memory CD45RA+ cells. Here immunoSEQ multiplex PCR was the method, and the copy in TCRdb shows in-frame clones only, minus some. The table shows around 1.9 million clones, with about 92% occurring only once. The source material was naive CD8+ T cells from PBMCs. The receptors were gathered from a man in his late teens or twenties in good health. Some clones in this sample may be carry-over from other donors' samples.

This clone was detected only once. The chain uses TRBV5-1 and TRBJ1-1; TRBD1 might be the D (5 bases). V lost 3 bases and J 4 bases, leaving 13 bases between the germline ends. The CDR3 has 14 residues. Germline loops: CDR1 SGHRS, CDR2 YFSETQ. The CDR3 here is CASSWAQGGTEAFF. CDR3 in DNA: TGCGCCAGCAGCTGGGCCCAGGGTGGCACTGAAGCTTTCTTT.

The V call is TRBV27, the J call TRBJ2-6; TRBD1 or TRBD2 may be the D gene (7 bases each). This CDR3 is 13 amino acids long. Germline lookup yields CDR1 MNHEY and CDR2 SMNVEV (reference sequence). V shed 3 bases and J shed 13 bases, with 13 bases lying between them. This CDR3 reads CASSLGRGQVLTF. CDR3 sequence (DNA): TGTGCCAGCAGTTTGGGGAGGGGGCAAGTCCTGACTTTC.

The chain links TRBV5-5 to TRBJ2-4; possibly TRBD2 for D (5 bases). Germline CDR1 and CDR2: SGHKS and YYEKEE (reference sequence). V lost 0 bases and J lost 8, with 12 bases in between. The CDR3 runs 14 residues. The CDR3 here is CASSLVSLGDIQYF. The CDR3 DNA reads TGTGCCAGCAGCTTGGTTAGCCTCGGGGACATTCAGTACTTC.

This chain links TRBV27 with TRBJ2-1; weak D call: TRBD1 (5 bases). The CDR3 runs to 14 residues. Germline values: CDR1 MNHEY, CDR2 SMNVEV (reference sequence). V was shortened by 4 bases and J by 6 bases, with 13 bases between the two germline ends. The CDR3 bases are TGTGCCAGCAGTTCCATTACAGGAATCAATGAGCAGTTCTTC. Its translation is CASSSITGINEQFF.

The chain carries TRBV28 and TRBJ2-7, with 14 positions matching TRBD2. The CDR3 loop spans 17 amino acids. V lost 1 base to trimming and J lost 7 bases; unmatched junction nucleotides: 9. Germline CDR1 is MDHEN and CDR2 is SYDVKM. This CDR3 is CASSLFGTSGSPREQYF. DNA for the CDR3: TGTGCCAGCAGTTTATTCGGGACTAGCGGGAGTCCGAGAGAGCAGTACTTC.

The chain has TRBV7-9 and TRBJ2-1; D ambiguous. The germline V gene encodes CDR1 SEHNR and CDR2 FQNEAQ (reference sequence). Trimming stripped 5 bases from V and 7 bases from J, with 12 bases between. This CDR3 has 13 amino acids. The CDR3 loop is CASSNLQFNEQFF. The CDR3 coding sequence is TGTGCCAGCAGCAATCTCCAATTTAATGAGCAGTTCTTC.

The V call is TRBV6-5, the J call TRBJ1-2, with 9 positions matching TRBD1. The V segment lost 2 bases and the J segment 2 bases; nucleotides outside the gene matches: 6. This CDR3 has 16 residues. CDR1 and CDR2 from the germline V gene are MNHEY and SVGAGI. The CDR3 sequence is CASSYRRDRENYGYTF. The CDR3 nucleotides are TGTGCCAGCAGTTACCGAAGGGACAGGGAGAACTATGGCTACACCTTC.

The chain couples TRBV27 to TRBJ2-1; TRBD1 might be the D (5 bases). The V and J ends lost 5 bases and 3 bases respectively, with 20 bases between them. Germline-derived CDR1 and CDR2 are MNHEY and SMNVEV (reference sequence). The CDR3 is 17 residues long. CDR3 bases: TGTGCCAGCAGTACCCGATTCCAGGGTACCTACTACAATGAGCAGTTCTTC. Its protein product is CASSTRFQGTYYNEQFF.

V gene TRBV28 combines with J gene TRBJ2-2; perhaps TRBD2 as D (5 bases). V was shortened by 3 bases and J by 2 bases, with 13 bases between the two germline ends. The CDR3 is made up of 16 amino acids. The germline V gene encodes CDR1 MDHEN and CDR2 SYDVKM. The CDR3: CASSFVGEKNTGELFF. Written as DNA, the CDR3 is TGTGCCAGCAGTTTCGTCGGGGAAAAAAACACCGGGGAGCTGTTTTTT. Using reference TRBV28 and TRBJ2-2 for the parts outside the CDR3, the full variable domain is DVKVTQSSRYLVKRTGEKVFLECVQDMDHENMFWYRQDPGLGLRLIYFSYDVKMKEKGDIPEGYSVSREKKERFSLILESASTNQTSMYLCASSFVGEKNTGELFFGEGSRLTVL.

This clone was recorded once. V is TRBV4-3 and J is TRBJ1-1; D ambiguous. V was trimmed by 0 bases and J by 0 bases, leaving 8 bases between them. The V gene's germline CDR1 is LGHNA and CDR2 YSLEER. CDR3 length equals 15 residues. Here the CDR3 DNA reads TGCGCCAGCAGCCAAGATAGGACCATGAACACTGAAGCTTTCTTT. Its translation: CASSQDRTMNTEAFF.

CDR3 nucleotide sequence: TGTGCCAGCAGCTTATTACTAGCGGGCCTCGGGAATGAGCAGTTCTTC. Amino acids: CASSLLLAGLGNEQFF. The V call is TRBV7-2, the J call TRBJ2-1, with 9 bases aligning to TRBD2. Germline V gene lookup returns CDR1 SGHTA and CDR2 FQGNSA. V lost 2 bases and J lost 7; bases outside the gene matches: 9. This CDR3 contains 16 residues.

The genes are TRBV28 and TRBJ2-3; 8 positions agree with TRBD2. Germline trimming cut 9 bases from V and 0 bases from J; bases unmatched to any gene: 11. CDR1 is MDHEN, CDR2 SYDVKM, per germline. This CDR3 comprises 16 residues. The CDR3 here is CASLAGPPASTDTQYF. The CDR3 DNA follows: TGTGCCAGTTTAGCGGGGCCCCCTGCCAGCACAGATACGCAGTATTTT.

V and J are TRBV11-2 and TRBJ1-3; D remains unclear. The CDR3 has 17 residues. The V gene lost 1 base and the J gene lost 0 bases, with 13 bases spanning the gap. CDR1 and CDR2 (germline): SGHAT, FQNNGV. The CDR3 is CASSLAPFLSSGNTIYF. The CDR3 DNA is TGTGCCAGCAGCTTAGCACCATTTCTGAGCTCTGGAAACACCATATATTTT.

The rearrangement joins TRBV5-1 to TRBJ1-4, with TRBD1 matching 9 bases. CDR3 size: 17 residues. CDR1 and CDR2 (germline): SGHRS, YFSETQ. The J segment lost 5 bases and the V segment lost 4 bases, leaving 12 bases of the junction unmatched. The CDR3: CASSEYTTGGRNEKLFF. For the CDR3, the DNA is TGCGCCAGCAGCGAATACACCACAGGGGGCCGAAATGAAAAACTGTTTTTT.